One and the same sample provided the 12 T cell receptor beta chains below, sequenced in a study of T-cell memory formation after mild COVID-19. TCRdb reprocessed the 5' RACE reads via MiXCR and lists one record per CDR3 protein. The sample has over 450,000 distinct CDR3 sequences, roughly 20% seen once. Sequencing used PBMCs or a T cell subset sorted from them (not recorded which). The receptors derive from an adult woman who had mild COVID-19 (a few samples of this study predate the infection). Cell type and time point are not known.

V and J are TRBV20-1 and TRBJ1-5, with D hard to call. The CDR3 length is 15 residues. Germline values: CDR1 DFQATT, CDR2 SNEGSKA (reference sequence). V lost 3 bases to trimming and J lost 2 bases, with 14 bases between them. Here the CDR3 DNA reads TGCAGTGCTAGTCAAGGCGGCGGAGGCAATCAGCCCCAGCATTTT. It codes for CSASQGGGGNQPQHF.

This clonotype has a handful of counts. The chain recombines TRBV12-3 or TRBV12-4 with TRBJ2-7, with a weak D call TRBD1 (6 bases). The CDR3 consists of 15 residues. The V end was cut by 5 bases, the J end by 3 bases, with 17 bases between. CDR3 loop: CASSPPDRSHYEQYF. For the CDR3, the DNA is TGTGCCAGCAGTCCACCCGACAGGTCCCACTACGAGCAGTACTTC.

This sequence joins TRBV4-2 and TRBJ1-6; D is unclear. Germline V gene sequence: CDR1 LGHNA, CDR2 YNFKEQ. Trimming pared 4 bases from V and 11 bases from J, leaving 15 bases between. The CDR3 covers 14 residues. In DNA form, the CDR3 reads TGTGCCAGCAGCCCGGGCCTTGAAATTACACCCCTCCACTTT. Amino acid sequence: CASSPGLEITPLHF.

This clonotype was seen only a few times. The CDR3 DNA reads as TGTGCCAGCAGCCACCTAGCGGGATTGGCCGAGCAGTACTTC. It is translated as CASSHLAGLAEQYF. This chain uses TRBV13 with TRBJ2-7, with 9 nucleotides matching TRBD2. This CDR3 is built from 14 residues. Germline V gene sequence: CDR1 PRHDT, CDR2 FYEKMQ (reference sequence). Trimming cost V 5 bases and J 6 bases; bases outside gene matches: 8.

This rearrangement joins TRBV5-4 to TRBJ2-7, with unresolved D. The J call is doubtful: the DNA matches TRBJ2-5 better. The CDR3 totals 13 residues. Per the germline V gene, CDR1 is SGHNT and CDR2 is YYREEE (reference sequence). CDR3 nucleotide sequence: TGTGCCAGCAGCTTGGTGGAACAAGAGACCCAGTACTTC. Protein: CASSLVEQETQYF.

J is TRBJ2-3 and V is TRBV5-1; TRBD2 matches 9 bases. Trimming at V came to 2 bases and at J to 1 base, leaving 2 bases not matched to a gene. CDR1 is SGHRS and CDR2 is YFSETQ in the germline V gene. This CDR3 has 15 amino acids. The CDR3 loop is CASSFSGGRTDTQYF. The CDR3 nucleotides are TGCGCCAGCAGCTTTAGCGGGGGTCGCACAGATACGCAGTATTTT.

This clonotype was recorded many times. Written as DNA, the CDR3 is TGTGCCAGCAGCTCGGGGGGTTACAATGAGCAGTTCTTC. It is translated as CASSSGGYNEQFF. The chain combines TRBV5-4 with TRBJ2-1; 7 positions agree with TRBD2. CDR3 length: 13 amino acids. Germline V gene data show CDR1 as SGHNT and CDR2 as YYREEE (reference sequence). V lost 3 bases to trimming and J lost 4 bases; unmatched junction nucleotides: 1.

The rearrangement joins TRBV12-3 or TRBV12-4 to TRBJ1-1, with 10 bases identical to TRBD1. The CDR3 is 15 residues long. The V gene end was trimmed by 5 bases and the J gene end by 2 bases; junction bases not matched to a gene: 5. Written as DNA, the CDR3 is TGTGCCAGCAGTGAAGGGACAGGGGTTAACACTGAAGCTTTCTTT. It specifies CASSEGTGVNTEAFF.

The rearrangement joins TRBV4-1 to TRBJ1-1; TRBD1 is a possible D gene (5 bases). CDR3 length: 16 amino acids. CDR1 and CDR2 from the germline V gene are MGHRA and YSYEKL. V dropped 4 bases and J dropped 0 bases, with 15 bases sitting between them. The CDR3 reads CASSPLGTGMNTEAFF. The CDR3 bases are TGCGCCAGCAGCCCGTTAGGGACGGGGATGAACACTGAAGCTTTCTTT.

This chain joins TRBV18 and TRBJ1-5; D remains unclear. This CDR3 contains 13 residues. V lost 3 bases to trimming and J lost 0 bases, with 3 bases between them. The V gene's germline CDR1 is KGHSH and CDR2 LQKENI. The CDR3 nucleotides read TGTGCCAGCTCACCCCATAGCAATCAGCCCCAGCATTTT. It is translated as CASSPHSNQPQHF.

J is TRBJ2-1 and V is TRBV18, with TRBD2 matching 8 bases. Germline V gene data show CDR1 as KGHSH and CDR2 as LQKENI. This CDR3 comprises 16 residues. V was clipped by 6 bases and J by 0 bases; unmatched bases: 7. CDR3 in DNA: TGTGCCAGCTCCAAGACCAGCGGGAGCTCCTACAATGAGCAGTTCTTC. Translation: CASSKTSGSSYNEQFF.

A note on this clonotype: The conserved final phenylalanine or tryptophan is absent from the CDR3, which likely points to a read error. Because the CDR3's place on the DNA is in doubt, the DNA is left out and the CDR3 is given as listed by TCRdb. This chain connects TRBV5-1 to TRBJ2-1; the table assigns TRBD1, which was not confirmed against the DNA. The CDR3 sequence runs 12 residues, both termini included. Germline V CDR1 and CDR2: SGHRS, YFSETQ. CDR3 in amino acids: CASSFGGLDAVT.